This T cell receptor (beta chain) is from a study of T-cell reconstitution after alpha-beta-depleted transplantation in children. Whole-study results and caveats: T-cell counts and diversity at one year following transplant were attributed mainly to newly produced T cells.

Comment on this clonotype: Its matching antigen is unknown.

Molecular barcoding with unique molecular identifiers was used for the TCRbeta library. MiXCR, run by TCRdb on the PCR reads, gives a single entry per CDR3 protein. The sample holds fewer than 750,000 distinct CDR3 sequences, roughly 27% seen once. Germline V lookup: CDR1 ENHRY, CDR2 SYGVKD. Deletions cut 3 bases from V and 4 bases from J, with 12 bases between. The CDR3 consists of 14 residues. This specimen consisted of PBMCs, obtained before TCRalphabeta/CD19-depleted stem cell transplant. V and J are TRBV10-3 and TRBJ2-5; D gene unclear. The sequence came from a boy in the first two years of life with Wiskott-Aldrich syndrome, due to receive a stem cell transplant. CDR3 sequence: CAISDASARETQYF. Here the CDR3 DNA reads TGTGCCATCAGTGATGCGTCGGCACGAGAGACCCAGTACTTC.